A single sample gave rise to the 8 T cell receptor beta chains below, sequenced in a study of blood T cells in healthy people across ages. Sample-barcoded 5' priming and a J-beta primer mix drove a second PCR of 7 to 11 cycles. TCRdb fed the 5' RACE reads into MiXCR, producing one record per CDR3 protein. The table records some 760,000 distinct CDR3 sequences, around a quarter of them present only once. This sample also appeared in a second study, on T cells of mothers and their children.

The sequenced material came from blood. These receptors originate from a boy aged 10-17 years in good health.

The CDR3 sequence is CASSLTGSDEQFF. CDR3 nucleotide sequence: TGTGCCAGCAGTTTGACAGGGTCCGATGAGCAGTTCTTC. J is TRBJ2-1 and V is TRBV28; 7 bases are shared with TRBD1. J gave up 8 bases and V 3 bases, and 4 bases lay outside the gene matches. The CDR3 totals 13 residues. Germline-derived CDR1 and CDR2 are MDHEN and SYDVKM. Looking up the rest from reference TRBV28 and TRBJ2-1 gives the full variable domain: DVKVTQSSRYLVKRTGEKVFLECVQDMDHENMFWYRQDPGLGLRLIYFSYDVKMKEKGDIPEGYSVSREKKERFSLILESASTNQTSMYLCASSLTGSDEQFFGPGTRLTVL.

The chain is built from TRBV7-9 and TRBJ2-5; 7 nucleotides match TRBD2. The J call is doubtful: the DNA matches TRBJ2-1 better. The CDR3 runs to 15 residues. From germline, CDR1 is SEHNR and CDR2 FQNEAQ (reference sequence). The CDR3 DNA is TGTGCCAGCAGCGTAGGACTAGGCATTATTCATGAGCAGTTCTTC. Translating it yields CASSVGLGIIHEQFF.

The J gene is TRBJ1-2, the V gene TRBV5-5; tentatively, D is TRBD1 (5 bases). Germline-derived CDR1 and CDR2 are SGHKS and YYEKEE (reference sequence). This CDR3 has 13 amino acids. V lost 5 bases and J lost 8, with 16 bases in between. In DNA, the CDR3 is TGTGCCAGCAGTTTTACGGGGCATCAAGGCTACACCTTC. Its protein product is CASSFTGHQGYTF.

V and J are TRBV6-5 and TRBJ2-7; D not resolved. CDR1 and CDR2 from the germline V gene are MNHEY and SVGAGI. The CDR3 loop spans 13 amino acids. The V gene lost 6 bases and the J gene lost 10 bases, with 19 bases spanning the gap. The CDR3 DNA follows: TGTGCCAGCAGCCAGAGACCAGAAAGCCTTCAGTACTTC. Amino acid sequence: CASSQRPESLQYF.

This rearrangement joins TRBV29-1 to TRBJ2-7, with D hard to call. With 7 bases removed from V and 0 bases from J, the gap between germline ends came to 10 bases. The CDR3 is 12 residues long. Germline values: CDR1 SQVTM, CDR2 ANQGSEA. The CDR3 is CSARSSSYEQYF. As DNA, the CDR3 is TGCAGCGCTCGGAGTAGCTCCTACGAGCAGTACTTC.

The CDR3, as DNA: TGCAGTGCTTGGACAGGGGGCGTAGCAGACGGCTACACCTTC. Translated: CSAWTGGVADGYTF. The chain combines TRBV20-1 with TRBJ1-2; 11 bases are a match to TRBD1. CDR1 and CDR2 from the germline V gene are DFQATT and SNEGSKA (reference sequence). The CDR3 runs 14 residues. Unmatched junction bases numbered 10, after V lost 5 bases and J lost 8 bases.

This clonotype was detected only a few times. The chain employs TRBV20-1 and TRBJ1-1; D is ambiguous. The V end was cut by 4 bases, the J end by 1 base, with 1 base between. There are 10 residues in the CDR3. In germline, CDR1 is DFQATT, CDR2 SNEGSKA (reference sequence). The CDR3 coding sequence is TGCAGTGCTAAGAACACTGAAGCTTTCTTT. Its protein product is CSAKNTEAFF.

The chain carries TRBV12-3 or TRBV12-4 and TRBJ1-5; 7 bases agree with TRBD1. The CDR3 extends over 14 amino acids. Losses at the gene ends were 7 bases for V and 3 bases for J; bases not matched to a gene: 6. CDR3 protein: CASTKGGINQPQHF. The CDR3 region has the DNA TGTGCCAGCACCAAAGGGGGCATCAATCAGCCCCAGCATTTT.